This T cell receptor (beta chain) was identified in a study of blood T cell repertoires in COVID-19. For the study at large: The study drew acute and convalescent COVID-19 samples from the United States, Italy and Spain. The analysed material was cDNA or gDNA that came from T cells, B-cell-depleted T cells, or PBMCs.

Germline CDR1 is KGHSH and CDR2 is LQKENI. Trimming removed 3 bases from V and 3 bases from J; junction bases left unmatched: 6. The CDR3 runs to 15 residues. Per the authors' pipeline: Amplification of reference gene primers was used by the study to estimate nucleated cell counts. Clones were read by immunoSEQ multiplex PCR, and TCRdb kept only the in-frame ones, dropping some. V and J calls and clone size are as listed in that table; D and trimming were resolved from the DNA. The sample has about 210,000 clones; over 70% are singletons. The chain employs TRBV18 and TRBJ2-7, with 9 nucleotides matching TRBD1. Sequencing was carried out using peripheral blood. The sequence came from a man aged 55 to 70 with acute or convalescent COVID-19. In nucleotides, the CDR3 is TGTGCCAGCTCACCGGAGACAGGGGGAGTCTACGAGCAGTACTTC. This translates into CASSPETGGVYEQYF.